The text below deals with one TCR beta chain. Antigen specificity is unknown. The CDR3 is 15 amino acids. Germline loops: CDR1 SGHTA, CDR2 FQGTGA. V lost 6 bases and J 0 bases, leaving 12 bases between the germline ends. The entry originates in a study of T cell responses to AZD1222 COVID-19 vaccine. Study results and caveats: Vaccine-associated CD4 TCRs ranged over spike, dominating at 160-218 and 743-854.

Measured with immunoSEQ multiplex PCR; TCRdb has only the in-frame clones, and not every one. The top ten clones hold 0.55% of a sample with around 250,000 clones, 93% of them seen once. This sequence joins TRBV7-3 and TRBJ1-3; a possible D gene is TRBD1 (6 bases). Here the sequenced sample was peripheral blood, taken on day 0 of AZD1222 vaccination. The receptor comes from an adult in good health. The CDR3 reads CASSAPRGSGNTIYF. The CDR3 DNA follows: TGTGCCAGCAGTGCGCCCAGGGGCTCTGGAAACACCATATATTTT.